This T cell receptor beta chain was captured in a study of T cell responses to AZD1222 COVID-19 vaccine. Study-wide background: Analyses pooled second doses at about 4 or about 12 weeks. Study-level points and caveats: Spike-specific TCR breadth and depth both grew after two AZD1222 doses. Most donors were white British, females outnumbered males, and clonal diversity was possibly underestimated. The peak T cell response came first, and repertoires were sampled only after it.

Between the trimmed V and J ends, which lost 6 bases and 3 bases, there was a span of 11 bases. The CDR3 runs to 13 residues. The germline V gene has CDR1 LGHDT and CDR2 YNNKEL (reference sequence). Assay used: immunoSEQ multiplex PCR; TCRdb lists only in-frame clones, some missing. The sample lists around 160,000 clones; about 89% were seen once. With regard to this clone: The antigen is not known.

The TCR originated in an adult in good health. The chain combines TRBV3-1 (or the pseudogene TRBV3-2) with TRBJ1-1; a weak D match, TRBD1 (5 bases). The sample was peripheral blood, taken on day 0 of AZD1222 vaccination. This CDR3 reads CASSGVGDTEAFF. The CDR3 coding sequence is TGTGCCAGCAGTGGGGTGGGGGACACTGAAGCTTTCTTT.